This TCR beta chain is from a study of T cells in Graves' hyperthyroidism and ophthalmopathy. As for this clonotype: Its antigen remains unknown.

Germline assignment: CDR1 KGHSH and CDR2 LQKENI. This CDR3 contains 16 residues. Trimming at V came to 0 bases and at J to 3 bases, leaving 5 bases not matched to a gene. Study observations and caveats: Appearing also in blood were most of the thyroid clonotypes expanded above 0.001.

The CDR3 regions of TCR beta were amplified from RNA transcripts. The TCR CDR3 was amplified in a first-round RT-PCR using the HTBI primer set. One entry per CDR3 protein results from TCRdb running MiXCR on the multiplex PCR reads. In the table there are roughly 380,000 distinct CDR3 sequences, over 15% of which are singletons. An absence of ophthalmopathy progression within 18 months meant stable Graves' hyperthyroidism. The sequence was collected from a woman aged 18-35 years with Graves' hyperthyroidism. The sequencing sample was made of blood. The chain links TRBV18 to TRBJ2-1, with 7 bases identical to TRBD2. CDR3 DNA: TGTGCCAGCTCACCACCGGCGGGGGATCGCTACAATGAGCAGTTCTTC. Its translation: CASSPPAGDRYNEQFF.